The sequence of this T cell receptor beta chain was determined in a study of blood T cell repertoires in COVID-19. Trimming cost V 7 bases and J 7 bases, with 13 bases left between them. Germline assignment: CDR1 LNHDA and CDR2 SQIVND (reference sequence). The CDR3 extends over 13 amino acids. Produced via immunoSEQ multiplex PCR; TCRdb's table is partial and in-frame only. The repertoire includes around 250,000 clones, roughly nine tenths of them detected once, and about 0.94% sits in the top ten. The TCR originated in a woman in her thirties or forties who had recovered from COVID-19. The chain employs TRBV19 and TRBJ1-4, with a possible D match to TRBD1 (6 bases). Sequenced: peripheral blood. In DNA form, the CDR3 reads TGTGCCAGTACGCGCAGGGGAGTTGAAAAACTGTTTTTT. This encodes CASTRRGVEKLFF.